The rows below give T cell receptor beta chains drawn from one sample of a study of T-cell memory formation after mild COVID-19. TCRdb reanalysed the 5' RACE reads using MiXCR and keeps one entry per CDR3 protein. Of hundreds of thousands of distinct CDR3 sequences listed, about a sixth are singletons. Sequences were obtained from PBMCs or a T cell subset sorted from them (not recorded which). The receptor source for this set is a man aged 18 to 29 who had mild COVID-19 (a few samples of this study predate the infection). Cell type and time point are not known. Both conserved end residues are part of each CDR3. The order of the fields is D gene, clone size, V gene, J gene, CDR3 protein, CDR3 DNA. The D gene is left open where the match is weak. Not every row has a clone size; where given, it reads once, few, many or a size class.

>.|.|TRBV12-3/TRBV12-4|TRBJ1-5
CASSLGRRGLNQPQHF
TGTGCCAGCAGTTTGGGTCGGCGGGGGCTCAATCAGCCCCAGCATTTT
>TRBD1|few|TRBV5-1|TRBJ2-5
CASSSATGGGETQYF
TGCGCCAGCAGCTCGGCGACAGGGGGCGGGGAGACCCAGTACTTC
>TRBD1|few|TRBV5-6|TRBJ2-5
CASSLPGTGMGETQYF
TGTGCCAGCAGCCTGCCCGGGACAGGGATGGGAGAGACCCAGTACTTC
>TRBD2|few|TRBV7-2|TRBJ2-3
CASSFRGLAGKDTQYF
TGTGCCAGCAGCTTCCGGGGACTAGCGGGGAAAGATACGCAGTATTTT
>TRBD2|few|TRBV6-1|TRBJ2-3
CATRRGLGTDTQYF
TGTGCCACGCGCAGGGGACTAGGCACAGATACGCAGTATTTT
>.|.|TRBV29-1|TRBJ1-5
CSVAGTGNQPQHF
TGCAGCGTCGCTGGGACGGGCAATCAGCCCCAGCATTTT
>.|many|TRBV7-3|TRBJ2-6
CASSLTGPGANVLTF
TGTGCCAGCAGCTTAACAGGGCCCGGGGCCAACGTCCTGACTTTC
>.|many|TRBV5-4|TRBJ2-7
CASSFSRGRSYEQYF
TGTGCCAGCAGCTTCAGTCGGGGGCGGTCCTACGAGCAGTACTTC
>.|few|TRBV7-2|TRBJ2-2
CASSLRGGSTGELFF
TGTGCCAGCAGCTTAAGAGGGGGGTCCACCGGGGAGCTGTTTTTT
>.|.|TRBV12-3/TRBV12-4|TRBJ1-4
CASSLRPGRDGKLFF
TGTGCCAGCAGTTTACGGCCAGGACGGGATGGAAAACTGTTTTTT
>TRBD2|many|TRBV20-1|TRBJ2-3
CSARGLAGTQYF
TGCAGTGCTAGGGGACTAGCGGGCACGCAGTATTTT
>.|few|TRBV7-3|TRBJ1-1
CASSPGHSVNTEAFF
TGTGCCAGCAGCCCGGGACATTCCGTGAACACTGAAGCTTTCTTT
>.|few|TRBV4-3|TRBJ2-5
CASSQVGVRIQETQYF
TGCGCCAGCAGCCAAGTTGGAGTCAGAATACAAGAGACCCAGTACTTC
>.|.|TRBV7-2|TRBJ1-2
CASSFDWGGYTF
TGTGCCAGCAGCTTTGACTGGGGGGGCTACACCTTC
>TRBD1|.|TRBV6-2/TRBV6-3|TRBJ1-1
CASSHGTGRAFF
TGTGCCAGCAGTCATGGGACAGGGCGAGCTTTCTTT
>TRBD1|.|TRBV6-5|TRBJ1-4
CASSYSGQGYSELFF
TGTGCCAGCAGTTACTCGGGACAGGGGTACTCCGAGCTGTTTTTT
>TRBD1|.|TRBV4-1|TRBJ2-5
CASSQVDRGSEETQYF
TGCGCCAGCAGCCAAGTGGACAGGGGTAGTGAGGAGACCCAGTACTTC
>.|.|TRBV28|TRBJ2-3
CATSKGGHRGTDTQYF
TGTGCCACCAGCAAAGGGGGGCACCGCGGAACAGATACGCAGTATTTT
>TRBD2|few|TRBV6-5|TRBJ2-3
CASSPTSGVGDTQYF
TGTGCCAGCAGTCCAACTAGCGGGGTAGGAGATACGCAGTATTTT
>.|.|TRBV12-3/TRBV12-4|TRBJ2-2
CASSPARELFF
TGTGCCAGCAGTCCAGCCAGGGAGCTGTTTTTT
>.|.|TRBV4-1|TRBJ2-3
CASSQDRRSADTQYF
TGCGCCAGCAGCCAAGATAGGCGGAGCGCAGATACGCAGTATTTT
>.|.|TRBV29-1|TRBJ1-3
CSVFTDSGNTIYF
TGCAGCGTTTTCACAGATTCTGGAAACACCATATATTTT
>TRBD2|.|TRBV7-2|TRBJ2-5
CASSFWSSGGQETQYF
TGTGCCAGCAGCTTCTGGTCTAGCGGGGGGCAAGAGACCCAGTACTTC
>.|many|TRBV5-1|TRBJ2-1
CASSLDFVGYNEQFF
TGCGCCAGCAGCTTGGATTTTGTGGGATACAATGAGCAGTTCTTC
>.|.|TRBV12-3/TRBV12-4|TRBJ2-3
CASNTGETDTQYF
TGTGCCAGCAATACGGGGGAGACAGATACGCAGTATTTT
>TRBD1|.|TRBV18|TRBJ1-2
CASSLPETGGRGYTF
TGTGCCAGCTCACTCCCCGAGACAGGGGGCCGTGGCTACACCTTC
>.|many|TRBV3-1|TRBJ1-2
CASSQGGGYTF
TGCGCCAGCAGCCAAGGAGGGGGCTACACCTTC
>.|.|TRBV12-3/TRBV12-4|TRBJ2-1
CASSLGSGDEQFF
TGTGCCAGCAGCTTGGGGTCCGGCGATGAGCAGTTCTTC
>.|.|TRBV7-9|TRBJ2-2
CASTPSGRGTGELFF
TGTGCCAGCACGCCCAGCGGGCGAGGCACCGGGGAGCTGTTTTTT
>TRBD1|once|TRBV15|TRBJ1-6
CATSRVDRDNSPLHF
TGTGCCACCAGCAGAGTGGACAGGGACAATTCACCCCTCCACTTT
>.|few|TRBV7-2|TRBJ2-7
CASSFFAVGNEQYF
TGTGCCAGCAGCTTCTTCGCGGTGGGGAACGAGCAGTACTTC
>.|.|TRBV10-1|TRBJ1-1
CASSPGRNLLNTEAFF
TGCGCCAGCAGCCCCGGTCGTAATCTGCTTAACACTGAAGCTTTCTTT
>.|.|TRBV14|TRBJ2-5
CASSQRGAGETQYF
TGTGCCAGCAGCCAACGGGGGGCCGGAGAGACCCAGTACTTC